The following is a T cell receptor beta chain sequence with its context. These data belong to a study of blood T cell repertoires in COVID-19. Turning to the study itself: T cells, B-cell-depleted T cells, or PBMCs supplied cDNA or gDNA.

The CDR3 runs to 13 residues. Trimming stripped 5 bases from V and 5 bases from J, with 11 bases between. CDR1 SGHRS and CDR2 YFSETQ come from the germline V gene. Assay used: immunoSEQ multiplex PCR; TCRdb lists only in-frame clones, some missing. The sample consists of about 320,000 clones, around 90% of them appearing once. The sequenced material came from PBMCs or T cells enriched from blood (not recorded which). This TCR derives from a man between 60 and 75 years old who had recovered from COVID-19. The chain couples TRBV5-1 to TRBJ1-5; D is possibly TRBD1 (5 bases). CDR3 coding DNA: TGCGCCAGCAGTTTATGGGGCGATCAGCCCCAGCATTTT. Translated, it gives CASSLWGDQPQHF.